The 23 T cell receptor beta chains listed next were all sequenced from one sample in a study of blood T cell repertoires in COVID-19. TCRdb keeps only in-frame clones here, not all; method: immunoSEQ multiplex PCR. The sample has some 240,000 clones; approximately 83% are singletons. The sample comprised PBMCs or T cells enriched from blood (not recorded which). The receptors derive from a woman aged 40 to 50 with acute COVID-19.

The V and J genes are TRBV2 and TRBJ1-1, with D maybe TRBD1 (6 bases). The CDR3 runs 13 residues. The germline gives CDR1 SNHLY, CDR2 FYNNEI. The germline V and J ends were trimmed by 5 bases and 5 bases, with 12 bases remaining between them. Here the CDR3 reads CASSLTGQTEAFF. Here the CDR3 DNA reads TGTGCCAGCAGTCTCACAGGGCAGACTGAAGCTTTCTTT.

This chain joins TRBV5-1 and TRBJ2-3; 11 bases align to TRBD2. Losses at the gene ends were 7 bases for V and 2 bases for J; bases not matched to a gene: 3. Germline V lookup: CDR1 SGHRS, CDR2 YFSETQ. The CDR3 runs to 14 residues. CDR3 region: CASSSGGYTDTQYF. The CDR3 region has the DNA TGCGCCAGCTCTAGCGGGGGGTACACAGATACGCAGTATTTT.

This chain joins TRBV9 and TRBJ2-3, with 10 bases matching TRBD2. The CDR3 consists of 17 residues. Germline CDR1 and CDR2: SGDLS and YYNGEE. Trimming removed 0 bases from V and 5 bases from J; junction bases left unmatched: 9. CDR3 nucleotide sequence: TGTGCCAGCAGCGTAGGGCTAGCGGGAGTTGAGGGAGATACGCAGTATTTT. Translated: CASSVGLAGVEGDTQYF.

V is TRBV24-1 and J is TRBJ2-6; 7 bases agree with TRBD1. This CDR3 has 16 amino acids. CDR1 is KGHDR, CDR2 SFDVKD, per germline. V lost 9 bases and J lost 0; bases outside the gene matches: 7. The CDR3 DNA reads TGTGCCACCGGACGGACAGGCTACTCTGGGGCCAACGTCCTGACTTTC. Protein: CATGRTGYSGANVLTF.

The chain has TRBV7-6 and TRBJ2-3; 10 bases align to TRBD2. The CDR3 length is 19 residues. CDR1 is SGHVS and CDR2 is FNYEAQ in the germline V gene. J gave up 2 bases and V 5 bases, and 16 bases lay outside the gene matches. The DNA of the CDR3 is TGTGCCAGCAGCCCAAGAGGGTTGACTAGCGGGCTTTACACAGATACGCAGTATTTT. Its translation: CASSPRGLTSGLYTDTQYF.

The sample holds a few counts of this clone. The chain uses TRBV18 and TRBJ1-3; D is uncertain. The V gene's germline CDR1 is KGHSH and CDR2 LQKENI. The CDR3 is made up of 15 amino acids. V was shortened by 5 bases and J by 3 bases, with 14 bases between the two germline ends. CDR3 region: CASSTRGSRGNTIYF. The CDR3 nucleotides are TGTGCCAGCTCAACCCGAGGCAGTCGTGGAAACACCATATATTTT.

This clone has only a few counts. The genes are TRBV5-1 and TRBJ2-7, with D possibly matching TRBD1 (5 bases). With 4 bases removed from V and 3 bases from J, the gap between germline ends came to 14 bases. The germline CDR1 and CDR2 sequences are SGHRS and YFSETQ. The CDR3 is 14 amino acids. The CDR3, as DNA: TGCGCCAGCAGCCCCGCGGACGGACACTACGAGCAGTACTTC. Its protein product is CASSPADGHYEQYF.

The V and J genes are TRBV27 and TRBJ2-2; D uncertain. CDR3 length equals 11 residues. Between the trimmed V and J ends, which lost 4 bases and 7 bases, there was a span of 4 bases. Looked up from germline, CDR1 is MNHEY and CDR2 is SMNVEV (reference sequence). In DNA, the CDR3 is TGTGCCAGCAGTTATCTCGGGGAGCTGTTTTTT. Encoded protein: CASSYLGELFF.

V gene TRBV6-1 combines with J gene TRBJ1-3; the D is unclear. The CDR3 totals 15 residues. Trimming took 2 bases from V and 0 from J, leaving 8 bases between them. Germline CDR1 is MNHNS and CDR2 is SASEGT. The CDR3 protein is CASSENTDSGNTIYF. The CDR3 nucleotides are TGTGCCAGCAGTGAAAACACCGACTCTGGAAACACCATATATTTT.

This chain uses TRBV6-5 with TRBJ1-3; D might be TRBD1 (6 bases). Germline CDR1 is MNHEY and CDR2 is SVGAGI. Trimming shortened V by 2 bases and J by 4 bases, and 12 bases separated the two germline ends. This CDR3 spans 15 amino acids. The CDR3 protein is CASSYQGSSGNTIYF. The CDR3 region has the DNA TGTGCCAGCAGTTACCAGGGGAGCTCCGGAAACACCATATATTTT.

The chain links TRBV19 to TRBJ2-5, with D possibly matching TRBD1 (6 bases). Germline V gene sequence: CDR1 LNHDA, CDR2 SQIVND (reference sequence). The CDR3 covers 12 residues. V was trimmed by 10 bases and J by 3 bases, leaving 12 bases between them. CDR3 nucleotides: TGTGCCACCCAGGGGCCCGAAGAGACCCAGTACTTC. Residues: CATQGPEETQYF.

The chain couples TRBV21-1 to TRBJ2-1; the table's D gene call, TRBD1, was not cross checked with the DNA. TRBV21-1 is designated a pseudogene. The CDR3 covers 17 residues. The chain's CDR3 is CASSIGPWTGGFNEQFF. CDR3 in DNA: TGTGCCAGCAGCATAGGGCCATGGACAGGGGGCTTCAATGAGCAGTTCTTC.

The genes are TRBV27 and TRBJ1-2, with 9 bases aligning to TRBD1. V shed 5 bases, J shed 2 bases, and the junction held 3 bases outside the gene matches. Germline assignment: CDR1 MNHEY and CDR2 SMNVEV (reference sequence). CDR3 size: 14 residues. The CDR3 is CASSVDRGNYGYTF. DNA for the CDR3: TGTGCCAGCAGTGTGGACAGGGGCAACTATGGCTACACCTTC.

The genes are TRBV7-3 and TRBJ2-3, with D possibly being TRBD2 (5 bases). CDR3 size: 14 residues. CDR1 and CDR2 from the germline V gene are SGHTA and FQGTGA. Trimming removed 2 bases from V and 2 bases from J, with 8 bases in between. The CDR3 spells CASSLGGNTDTQYF. The DNA for the CDR3 is TGTGCCAGCAGCTTAGGAGGAAACACAGATACGCAGTATTTT.

The J gene is TRBJ1-4, the V gene TRBV3-1 (or the pseudogene TRBV3-2), with D uncertain. The CDR3 totals 15 residues. Germline V gene sequence: CDR1 LGHDT, CDR2 YNNKEL (reference sequence). V gave up 2 bases and J gave up 9 bases, with 16 bases separating them. The CDR3 nucleotides are TGTGCCAGCAGCCAAATGGAGGCAATTTCACAAAAACTGTTTTTT. Translation: CASSQMEAISQKLFF.

V usage is TRBV24-1 and J usage is TRBJ2-3; 15 positions match TRBD2. Germline CDR1 and CDR2: KGHDR and SFDVKD. CDR3 size: 18 residues. J lost 4 bases, V lost 1 base, and 5 bases had no gene match. Here the CDR3 DNA reads TGTGCCACCAGTGATTTCCACGGACTAGCGGGAGGGCCAGATACGCAGTATTTT. This encodes CATSDFHGLAGGPDTQYF.

This clone is a singleton in its sample. This sequence joins TRBV13 and TRBJ2-3; TRBD2 might be the D (6 bases). V lost 5 bases and J lost 2, with 17 bases in between. Germline loops: CDR1 PRHDT, CDR2 FYEKMQ (reference sequence). The length of the CDR3 is 16 residues. The CDR3 nucleotides are TGTGCCAGCAGCGGAAAGGGGACTGTCGACACAGATACGCAGTATTTT. Translating gives CASSGKGTVDTDTQYF.

The table lists this clone with a few counts. CDR3 region: CATSGGSGNTIYF. The CDR3 DNA is TGTGCCACCTCAGGGGGCTCTGGAAACACCATATATTTT. The chain has TRBV10-3 and TRBJ1-3; 7 bases are shared with TRBD1. The junction had 3 bases not matched to a gene; V was cut back by 10 bases and J by 0 bases. The CDR3 has 13 amino acids. CDR1 is ENHRY, CDR2 SYGVKD, per germline.

The chain couples TRBV7-2 to TRBJ1-1; tentative D call: TRBD1 (5 bases). Germline assignment: CDR1 SGHTA and CDR2 FQGNSA. The germline V and J ends were trimmed by 3 bases and 0 bases, with 8 bases remaining between them. CDR3 length equals 14 residues. The CDR3 loop reads CASSFRTMNTEAFF. The CDR3 DNA follows: TGTGCCAGCAGCTTTAGGACAATGAACACTGAAGCTTTCTTT.

This chain connects TRBV12-3 or TRBV12-4 to TRBJ2-7, with 8 bases matching TRBD1. Trimming cost V 6 bases and J 3 bases; bases outside gene matches: 4. The length of the CDR3 is 13 residues. The CDR3, as DNA: TGTGCCAGCAGCAGGGGGCGCAGCTACGAGCAGTACTTC. This encodes CASSRGRSYEQYF.

The V call is TRBV5-1, the J call TRBJ2-1; D perhaps matches TRBD1 (8 bases). V was cut by 0 bases and J by 9 bases, with 28 bases left in between. The V gene's germline CDR1 is SGHRS and CDR2 YFSETQ. The CDR3 consists of 19 residues. CDR3 residues: CASSLERPGGGGSTGEQFF. The CDR3 region has the DNA TGCGCCAGCAGCTTGGAGCGTCCAGGGGGCGGCGGGAGTACTGGTGAGCAGTTCTTC.

This clone was picked up a small number of times. The gene calls are TRBV24-1 and TRBJ2-1; perhaps TRBD1 as D (6 bases). The germline gives CDR1 KGHDR, CDR2 SFDVKD. Between the trimmed V and J ends, which lost 1 base and 8 bases, there was a span of 14 bases. The CDR3 is 15 amino acids. Here the CDR3 reads CATSDFTGKKDEQFF. The CDR3 bases are TGTGCCACCAGTGATTTTACAGGGAAAAAGGATGAGCAGTTCTTC.

The V gene is TRBV7-8, the J gene TRBJ2-5; D call uncertain. Germline assignment: CDR1 SGHVS and CDR2 FQNEAQ. V lost 0 bases and J 2 bases, leaving 7 bases between the germline ends. The CDR3 is 14 amino acids. CDR3 sequence: CASSLANSQETQYF. The DNA of the CDR3 is TGTGCCAGCAGCTTAGCCAACAGTCAAGAGACCCAGTACTTC.